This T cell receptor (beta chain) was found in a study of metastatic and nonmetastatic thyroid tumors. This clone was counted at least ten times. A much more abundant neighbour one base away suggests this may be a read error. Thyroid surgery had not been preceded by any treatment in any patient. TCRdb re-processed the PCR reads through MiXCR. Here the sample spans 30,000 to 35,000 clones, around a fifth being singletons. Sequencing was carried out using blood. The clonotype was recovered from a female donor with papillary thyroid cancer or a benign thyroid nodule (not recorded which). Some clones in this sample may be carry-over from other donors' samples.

CDR3 nucleotides: TGTGCCACGGGACAGCAGGACACTGAAGCTTTCTTT. Translation: CATGQQDTEAFF. The chain joins TRBV19 to TRBJ1-1; 7 bases map to TRBD1. V lost 10 bases, J lost 3 bases, and 5 bases stayed unmatched. Per germline, CDR1 LNHDA and CDR2 SQIVND (reference sequence). This CDR3 is 12 amino acids long.